Following are 9 T cell receptor beta chains from one sample sequenced in a study of cytomegalovirus exposure and HLA in healthy donors. The repertoire was sequenced with immunoSEQ multiplex PCR; TCRdb's copy has only in-frame clones and lacks some. The sample lists about 360,000 clones, roughly 88% occurring once. The sample comprised PBMCs. These receptors originate from a woman between 18 and 30 years old in good health and CMV-seronegative.

The chain joins TRBV27 to TRBJ2-3; D remains unclear. The V and J ends lost 2 bases and 5 bases respectively, with 8 bases between them. The CDR3 sequence is 13 residues long. The germline CDR1 and CDR2 sequences are MNHEY and SMNVEV (reference sequence). The DNA for the CDR3 is TGTGCCAGCAGTTTACGGTCATTAGATACGCAGTATTTT. Its translation is CASSLRSLDTQYF.

This clone was recorded a few times. This chain links TRBV29-1 with TRBJ1-1; D gene uncertain. Germline CDR1 is SQVTM and CDR2 is ANQGSEA. This CDR3 has 11 residues. The V end lost 7 bases, the J end lost 0 bases, and 6 bases lay between the germline ends. CDR3 amino acids: CSGTVNTEAFF. In DNA, the CDR3 is TGCAGCGGTACAGTGAACACTGAAGCTTTCTTT.

The rearrangement uses TRBV27 and TRBJ1-5; 10 nucleotides agree with TRBD1. CDR3 length equals 15 residues. V shed 3 bases and J 2 bases; nucleotides not matched to a gene: 1. CDR1 is MNHEY, CDR2 SMNVEV, per germline (reference sequence). CDR3 amino acids: CASSFGQGGNQPQHF. Here the CDR3 DNA reads TGTGCCAGCAGTTTCGGACAGGGGGGCAATCAGCCCCAGCATTTT.

The chain recombines TRBV29-1 with TRBJ2-3, with 13 nucleotides matching TRBD2. The CDR3 runs to 15 residues. The germline CDR1 and CDR2 sequences are SQVTM and ANQGSEA. J gave up 3 bases and V 2 bases, and 2 bases lay outside the gene matches. The CDR3 DNA sequence: TGCAGCGTTGAACCGACTAGCGGGAGGACAGATACGCAGTATTTT. Its translation: CSVEPTSGRTDTQYF.

The chain joins TRBV18 to TRBJ1-5; D not certain. The germline V gene has CDR1 KGHSH and CDR2 LQKENI. V shed 0 bases and J shed 0 bases, with 12 bases lying between them. The CDR3 has 17 residues. The CDR3 protein is CASSPPRVLGSNQPQHF. The CDR3 nucleotides read TGTGCCAGCTCACCACCGCGGGTTCTGGGTAGCAATCAGCCCCAGCATTTT.

This clone has a single count. V is TRBV2 and J is TRBJ2-5; 10 bases match TRBD2. CDR3 length: 14 residues. CDR1 SNHLY and CDR2 FYNNEI come from the germline V gene. J lost 9 bases, V lost 7 bases, and 11 bases had no gene match. The CDR3 coding sequence is TGTGCCAGCACCGTAGCGGGGGGCCCTGAGGCCCAGTACTTC. It encodes CASTVAGGPEAQYF.

The rearrangement uses TRBV13 and TRBJ2-1; D call uncertain. The CDR3 consists of 15 residues. The V end lost 2 bases, the J end lost 4 bases, and 12 bases lay between the germline ends. The germline V gene has CDR1 PRHDT and CDR2 FYEKMQ (reference sequence). CDR3 sequence (DNA): TGTGCCAGCAGCTTACGGGTTGTAAAATACAATGAGCAGTTCTTC. As protein: CASSLRVVKYNEQFF.

CDR3 DNA sequence: TGTGCCAGCCGGGGACTAGCGGGAACAGAAGATACGCAGTATTTT. Protein sequence: CASRGLAGTEDTQYF. The rearrangement joins TRBV27 to TRBJ2-3; 13 nucleotides line up with TRBD2. Trimming removed 8 bases from V and 5 bases from J; junction bases left unmatched: 7. Germline lookup yields CDR1 MNHEY and CDR2 SMNVEV (reference sequence). The CDR3 covers 15 residues.

V is TRBV11-2 and J is TRBJ1-1; TRBD1 agrees at 9 bases. Germline CDR1 and CDR2: SGHAT and FQNNGV. V gave up 8 bases and J gave up 1 base; unmatched junction bases: 11. CDR3 size: 16 residues. CDR3: CASPRDREGRNTEAFF. Here the CDR3 DNA reads TGTGCCAGCCCTCGGGACAGGGAAGGGCGGAACACTGAAGCTTTCTTT.